The clone carrying this T cell receptor (beta chain) was seen once. The authors isolated at least 6 million PBMCs per sample. The sample belongs to a study of blood T cells in healthy people across ages. Together with a sample-barcoded 5' primer, a J-beta primer mix was included in a second PCR lasting roughly 6 to 12 cycles. All cDNA molecules were each tagged by a template-switch adaptor with 12 random nucleotides. TCRdb re-analysed the 5' RACE reads in MiXCR, keeping a single row per CDR3 protein. The sample shows about a million distinct CDR3 sequences, about 53% of them seen only once. CDR3 size: 15 residues. Germline values: CDR1 SGHRS, CDR2 YFSETQ.

V gene TRBV5-1 combines with J gene TRBJ2-4; either TRBD1 or TRBD2 may fit D (5 bases each). The J call could be wrong; TRBJ2-7 is a better fit for the DNA end. The source is a woman aged 60 to 75 in good health. Input material: blood. The CDR3 DNA is TGCGCCAGCAGCTCGGTTAGCAGAGGGGCTTACGAGCAGTACTTC. It translates to CASSSVSRGAYEQYF.